Listed here is a single T cell receptor beta chain. This sample was taken from a study of blood T cell repertoires in COVID-19. Study at large: The United States, Italy and Spain provided the acute and convalescent COVID-19 samples.

Germline V gives CDR1 SGHVS, CDR2 FQNEAQ. The CDR3 runs to 15 residues. Unmatched junction bases numbered 10, after V lost 5 bases and J lost 3 bases. Method: immunoSEQ multiplex PCR; TCRdb's copy keeps in-frame clones and lacks some. The profile shows 150,000 to 200,000 clones, about 74% of them singletons. Specimen: peripheral blood. The receptor was isolated from an elderly woman with acute or convalescent COVID-19. This rearrangement joins TRBV7-8 to TRBJ2-7, with 7 bases fitting TRBD1. The chain's CDR3 is CASSPVFRGNYEQYF. The CDR3 DNA follows: TGTGCCAGCAGCCCGGTCTTCAGGGGGAACTACGAGCAGTACTTC.